This entry lists 7 T cell receptor beta chains sequenced from one sample in a study of shared clonotypes between healthy human individuals. Method: immunoSEQ multiplex PCR; TCRdb's copy keeps in-frame clones and lacks some. This table has about 1.4 million clones, more than 95% appearing once. The specimen was naive CD4+ T cells sorted from blood. Subset indicated: CD45RA+ positively selected. The source of these receptors is a man aged 25-40 years in good health.

This sequence joins TRBV28 and TRBJ2-7; possible D gene TRBD2, 6 bases. The germline V gene has CDR1 MDHEN and CDR2 SYDVKM. CDR3 length equals 14 residues. Trimming shortened V by 5 bases and J by 7 bases, and 18 bases separated the two germline ends. For the CDR3, the DNA is TGTGCCAGCAGTCTTCCCCTGGGGGGTGAGGAGCAGTACTTC. Translated: CASSLPLGGEEQYF.

This chain uses TRBV21-1 with TRBJ1-4; the table's D gene call, TRBD1, was not cross checked with the DNA. TRBV21-1 is described as a pseudogene. The CDR3 is made up of 13 amino acids. The CDR3, as DNA: TGTGCCAGCCTCGACAGGGGCGATGAGAAACTGTTTTTT. Protein: CASLDRGDEKLFF.

The chain employs TRBV5-4 and TRBJ2-7, with 9 bases that match TRBD2. The CDR3 runs 17 residues. Trimming cost V 1 base and J 0 bases; bases outside gene matches: 8. The germline V gene has CDR1 SGHNT and CDR2 YYREEE (reference sequence). In DNA form, the CDR3 reads TGTGCCAGCAGCTTGAGTTTGCTAGCGGGGAGCTCCTACGAGCAGTACTTC. Protein sequence: CASSLSLLAGSSYEQYF.

This clone has just one count. J is TRBJ2-2 and V is TRBV5-1; unclear D gene. Between the trimmed V and J ends, which lost 0 bases and 0 bases, there was a span of 12 bases. Per germline, CDR1 SGHRS and CDR2 YFSETQ. There are 17 residues in the CDR3. The CDR3 DNA is TGCGCCAGCAGCTTGGGCACATCGGTACCGAACACCGGGGAGCTGTTTTTT. This encodes CASSLGTSVPNTGELFF.

The chain joins TRBV28 to TRBJ1-2; a possible D gene is TRBD1 (6 bases). The CDR3 length is 14 residues. CDR1 is MDHEN, CDR2 SYDVKM, per germline. The ends were cut back, 3 bases at V and 2 bases at J, with 10 bases in the middle. The CDR3: CASSFDQGNYGYTF. In DNA form, the CDR3 reads TGTGCCAGCAGTTTTGATCAGGGGAACTATGGCTACACCTTC.

The CDR3 loop reads CASSLFSASSYEQYF. DNA for the CDR3: TGCGCCAGCAGCTTGTTCAGCGCAAGCTCCTACGAGCAGTACTTC. J is TRBJ2-7 and V is TRBV5-1; D is unclear. The length of the CDR3 is 15 residues. The V end lost 1 base, the J end lost 0 bases, and 11 bases lay between the germline ends. The germline gives CDR1 SGHRS, CDR2 YFSETQ.

This chain joins TRBV6-4 and TRBJ2-1; the D is unclear. This CDR3 is built from 16 residues. Germline CDR1 and CDR2: MRHNA and SNTAGT. Deletions cut 4 bases from V and 0 bases from J, with 13 bases between. The CDR3 DNA sequence: TGTGCCAGCAGTGCCCGACCACTGAGCTCCTACAATGAGCAGTTCTTC. Translating gives CASSARPLSSYNEQFF.